This T cell receptor beta chain was sequenced in a study of T cell responses to AZD1222 COVID-19 vaccine. Doses given second, at about 4 or about 12 weeks, were pooled. Germline V lookup: CDR1 SGHVS, CDR2 FNYEAQ. This CDR3 spans 15 amino acids. The V and J ends lost 5 bases and 8 bases, in that order; junction bases with no gene match: 10. Generated by immunoSEQ multiplex PCR, the TCRdb table keeps only in-frame clones and is missing some. This sample has almost 70,000 clones, with over 80% found just once. This receptor was identified in an adult who received the AZD1222 COVID-19 vaccine. The chain joins TRBV7-6 to TRBJ2-1, with 9 nucleotides matching TRBD2. Sequences were derived from peripheral blood, sampled 28 days after the second AZD1222 dose. Here the CDR3 DNA reads TGTGCCAGCAGCCAAGGGACTAGCTTAGGCGATGAGCAGTTCTTC. It encodes CASSQGTSLGDEQFF. Full variable domain (missing parts from reference TRBV7-6 and TRBJ2-1): GAGVSQSPRYKVTKRGQDVALRCDPISGHVSLYWYRQALGQGPEFLTYFNYEAQQDKSGLPNDRFSAERPEGSISTLTIQRTEQRDSAMYRCASSQGTSLGDEQFFGPGTRLTVL.